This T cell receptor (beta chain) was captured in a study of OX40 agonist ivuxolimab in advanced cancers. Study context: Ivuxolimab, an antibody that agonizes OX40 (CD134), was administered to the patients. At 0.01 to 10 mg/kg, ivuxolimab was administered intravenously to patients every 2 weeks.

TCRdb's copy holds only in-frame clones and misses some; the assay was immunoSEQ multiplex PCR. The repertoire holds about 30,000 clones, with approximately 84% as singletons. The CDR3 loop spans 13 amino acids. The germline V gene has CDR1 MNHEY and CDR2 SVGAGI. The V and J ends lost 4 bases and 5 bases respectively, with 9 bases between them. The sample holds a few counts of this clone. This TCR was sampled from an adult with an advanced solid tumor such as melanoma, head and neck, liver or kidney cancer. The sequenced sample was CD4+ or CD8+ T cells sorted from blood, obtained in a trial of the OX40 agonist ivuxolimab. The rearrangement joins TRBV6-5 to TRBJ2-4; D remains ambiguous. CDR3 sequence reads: CASSSGDQNIQYF. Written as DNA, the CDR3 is TGTGCCAGCAGTTCGGGCGACCAAAACATTCAGTACTTC.